Presented here are 27 T cell receptor beta chains from one specimen sequenced in a study of blood T cell repertoires in COVID-19. Produced via immunoSEQ multiplex PCR; TCRdb's table is partial and in-frame only. The data contain about 39,000 clones, 79% of them singletons. The specimen sequenced was peripheral blood. The receptors shown here come from a man aged 70-80 years with acute or convalescent COVID-19.

J is TRBJ2-1 and V is TRBV5-4, with 10 bases matching TRBD1. This CDR3 spans 14 amino acids. J lost 7 bases, V lost 7 bases, and 8 bases had no gene match. CDR1 is SGHNT and CDR2 is YYREEE in the germline V gene (reference sequence). The CDR3 protein is CASEGQGRRNEQFF. The DNA for the CDR3 is TGTGCCAGCGAGGGACAGGGGAGGAGGAATGAGCAGTTCTTC.

The V call is TRBV5-4, the J call TRBJ1-1, with D possibly being TRBD1 (5 bases). The CDR3 totals 15 residues. The V end was cut by 4 bases, the J end by 4 bases, with 17 bases between. Germline loops: CDR1 SGHNT, CDR2 YYREEE (reference sequence). CDR3 in amino acids: CASSPPGDMGTEAFF. CDR3 DNA sequence: TGTGCCAGCAGCCCACCGGGGGATATGGGCACTGAAGCTTTCTTT.

This chain joins TRBV6-5 and TRBJ1-5; D might be TRBD1 (5 bases). Per the germline V gene, CDR1 is MNHEY and CDR2 is SVGAGI. CDR3 length: 13 amino acids. The ends were cut back, 7 bases at V and 7 bases at J, with 14 bases in the middle. The CDR3: CASTSTERQPQHF. CDR3 DNA: TGTGCCAGCACATCGACAGAAAGGCAGCCCCAGCATTTT.

The gene calls are TRBV29-1 and TRBJ2-1; D remains ambiguous. This CDR3 has 13 amino acids. V was clipped by 7 bases and J by 0 bases, with 10 bases between them. CDR1 is SQVTM and CDR2 is ANQGSEA in the germline V gene. The CDR3 loop reads CSGAPSSYNEQFF. The CDR3 nucleotides read TGCAGCGGAGCACCTTCCTCCTACAATGAGCAGTTCTTC.

The gene calls are TRBV2 and TRBJ2-1; 8 bases map to TRBD2. CDR1 is SNHLY and CDR2 is FYNNEI in the germline V gene. V lost 10 bases, J lost 0 bases, and 2 bases stayed unmatched. The CDR3 extends over 13 amino acids. This chain's CDR3 is CATSGSSYNEQFF. The DNA for the CDR3 is TGTGCCACCAGCGGGAGCTCCTACAATGAGCAGTTCTTC.

The chain links TRBV19 to TRBJ1-2; a weak D match, TRBD1 (5 bases). V lost 4 bases, J lost 8 bases, and 14 bases lay in between. This CDR3 comprises 13 residues. Germline loops: CDR1 LNHDA, CDR2 SQIVND (reference sequence). The CDR3 is CASSNTGYRGYTF. The CDR3 DNA reads TGTGCCAGTAGTAACACAGGATACCGCGGCTACACCTTC.

This clone was counted only a few times. In nucleotides, the CDR3 is TGTGCCAGTAGTATTTTCGGGGGGCGGTTGAACACTGAAGCTTTCTTT. Encoded protein: CASSIFGGRLNTEAFF. The rearrangement uses TRBV19 and TRBJ1-1; the D gene is possibly TRBD1 (6 bases). Germline V CDR1 and CDR2: LNHDA, SQIVND (reference sequence). Trimming stripped 3 bases from V and 0 bases from J, with 14 bases between. The CDR3 sequence is 16 residues long.

The J gene is TRBJ1-4, the V gene TRBV28; tentatively, D is TRBD1 (6 bases). Germline V gene lookup returns CDR1 MDHEN and CDR2 SYDVKM. V dropped 6 bases and J dropped 6 bases, with 8 bases sitting between them. This CDR3 comprises 12 residues. The CDR3 DNA reads as TGTGCCAGCAGGTGGACAGATGAAAAACTGTTTTTT. This codes for CASRWTDEKLFF.

The chain links TRBV29-1 to TRBJ2-1; 11 nucleotides align to TRBD2. The CDR3 sequence is 14 residues long. Germline lookup yields CDR1 SQVTM and CDR2 ANQGSEA. V gave up 5 bases and J gave up 9 bases; unmatched junction bases: 9. This CDR3 is CSVLAGGPNIEQFF. The CDR3 nucleotides are TGCAGCGTTTTAGCGGGAGGGCCTAATATTGAGCAGTTCTTC.

The genes are TRBV25-1 and TRBJ2-1; 10 bases are a match to TRBD1. The V and J ends lost 1 base and 8 bases, in that order; junction bases with no gene match: 5. This CDR3 contains 15 residues. From germline, CDR1 is MGHDK and CDR2 SYGVNS. CDR3 coding DNA: TGTGCCAGCAGTGAATTGGGGACAGGGGAGGATGAGCAGTTCTTC. It yields the protein CASSELGTGEDEQFF.

The CDR3 spells CASSLAGNYGYTF. The CDR3 nucleotides read TGTGCCAGCAGCTTAGCAGGGAACTATGGCTACACCTTC. J is TRBJ1-2 and V is TRBV5-4; D possibly corresponds to TRBD1 (5 bases). CDR3 size: 13 residues. The V and J ends lost 2 bases and 2 bases respectively, with 7 bases between them. Germline lookup yields CDR1 SGHNT and CDR2 YYREEE (reference sequence).

The chain couples TRBV25-1 to TRBJ1-2; D remains unclear. Trimming took off 2 bases at V and 8 bases at J, with 18 bases between the two ends. Germline-derived CDR1 and CDR2 are MGHDK and SYGVNS. The CDR3 sequence is 15 residues long. CDR3 sequence reads: CASSESGGLPEGYTF. For the CDR3, the DNA is TGTGCCAGCAGTGAAAGTGGAGGTCTCCCAGAAGGCTACACCTTC.

The J gene is TRBJ2-2, the V gene TRBV28, with TRBD2 matching over 8 bases. Looked up from germline, CDR1 is MDHEN and CDR2 is SYDVKM. The CDR3 is 15 amino acids. After removal of 2 bases from V and 4 bases from J, the junction contained 3 bases not matched to a gene. CDR3: CASSLAGGSTGELFF. The CDR3 DNA is TGTGCCAGCAGTTTAGCGGGAGGAAGCACCGGGGAGCTGTTTTTT.

The chain has TRBV7-2 and TRBJ2-7, with a weak D call TRBD2 (5 bases). V was pared by 5 bases and J by 2 bases, with 7 bases between. The germline CDR1 and CDR2 sequences are SGHTA and FQGNSA. The CDR3 has 12 residues. Here the CDR3 reads CASSPGAYEQYF. The CDR3 DNA sequence: TGTGCCAGCAGCCCCGGGGCCTACGAGCAGTACTTC.

The CDR3 nucleotides are TGTGCCAGCTCGGGACAGGTGATCTCTGAAGCTTTCTTT. As protein: CASSGQVISEAFF. This chain links TRBV18 with TRBJ1-1, with 8 bases aligning to TRBD1. The CDR3 consists of 13 residues. The V and J ends lost 6 bases and 6 bases, in that order; junction bases with no gene match: 6. The V gene's germline CDR1 is KGHSH and CDR2 LQKENI. Full variable domain (outside the CDR3, taken from reference TRBV18 and TRBJ1-1): NAGVMQNPRHLVRRRGQEARLRCSPMKGHSHVYWYRQLPEEGLKFMVYLQKENIIDESGMPKERFSAEFPKEGPSILRIQQVVRGDSAAYFCASSGQVISEAFFGQGTRLTVV.

The rearrangement joins TRBV27 to TRBJ2-1; 9 positions match TRBD2. The CDR3 is 18 residues long. Looked up from germline, CDR1 is MNHEY and CDR2 is SMNVEV (reference sequence). J lost 2 bases, V lost 7 bases, and 15 bases had no gene match. CDR3 sequence (DNA): TGTGCCAGCATCGAGAAGGGATTAGCGGGAGTTACCTACAATGAGCAGTTCTTC. It is translated as CASIEKGLAGVTYNEQFF.

This chain links TRBV4-1 with TRBJ1-1; D gene unclear. Looked up from germline, CDR1 is MGHRA and CDR2 is YSYEKL. Trimming removed 4 bases from V and 1 base from J, with 16 bases in between. This CDR3 spans 16 amino acids. This chain's CDR3 is CASSPLEGGGNTEAFF. CDR3 DNA sequence: TGCGCCAGCAGCCCTCTCGAGGGAGGAGGGAACACTGAAGCTTTCTTT.

This clone was picked up a small number of times. This chain uses TRBV20-1 with TRBJ2-1, with TRBD2 matching over 13 bases. The CDR3 totals 15 residues. The V gene's germline CDR1 is DFQATT and CDR2 SNEGSKA (reference sequence). Losses at the gene ends were 3 bases for V and 10 bases for J; bases not matched to a gene: 9. The CDR3 region has the DNA TGCAGTGCTAGTAAGGGGACTAGCGGGGCCGTGGAGCAGTTCTTC. Amino acids: CSASKGTSGAVEQFF.

This rearrangement joins TRBV2 to TRBJ1-6; possibly TRBD1 for D (6 bases). V was shortened by 4 bases and J by 7 bases, with 20 bases between the two germline ends. This CDR3 spans 17 amino acids. Looked up from germline, CDR1 is SNHLY and CDR2 is FYNNEI. The CDR3 sequence is CASSGDIQVRRNSPLHF. In DNA, the CDR3 is TGTGCCAGCAGTGGGGACATACAAGTCCGCCGGAATTCACCCCTCCACTTT.

J is TRBJ2-5 and V is TRBV2; tentatively, D is TRBD2 (6 bases). The CDR3 length is 13 residues. The V end lost 5 bases, the J end lost 1 base, and 8 bases lay between the germline ends. The V gene's germline CDR1 is SNHLY and CDR2 FYNNEI. CDR3 region: CASSMGLQETQYF. The DNA of the CDR3 is TGTGCCAGCAGTATGGGACTCCAAGAGACCCAGTACTTC. Full variable domain (remainder filled in from reference TRBV2 and TRBJ2-5): EPEVTQTPSHQVTQMGQEVILRCVPISNHLYFYWYRQILGQKVEFLVSFYNNEISEKSEIFDDQFSVERPDGSNFTLKIRSTKLEDSAMYFCASSMGLQETQYFGPGTRLLVL.

V and J are TRBV9 and TRBJ2-3, with 9 bases that match TRBD2. Looked up from germline, CDR1 is SGDLS and CDR2 is YYNGEE. The V gene end was trimmed by 0 bases and the J gene end by 2 bases; junction bases not matched to a gene: 7. The CDR3 covers 17 residues. Here the CDR3 reads CASSVGVGLAFTDTQYF. The CDR3 DNA is TGTGCCAGCAGCGTAGGTGTGGGACTAGCCTTCACAGATACGCAGTATTTT.

The rearrangement joins TRBV28 to TRBJ1-4; the match to TRBD1 covers 10 bases. V trimming: 8 bases; J trimming: 0 bases; junction bases outside the gene matches: 0. The CDR3 runs to 14 residues. Germline V CDR1 and CDR2: MDHEN, SYDVKM. CDR3 sequence (DNA): TGTGCCAGCGGGACAGGGGCAACTAATGAAAAACTGTTTTTT. It translates to CASGTGATNEKLFF.

The chain combines TRBV27 with TRBJ2-1; 7 bases map to TRBD2. Germline loops: CDR1 MNHEY, CDR2 SMNVEV (reference sequence). The CDR3 covers 15 residues. With V trimmed by 1 base and J by 3 bases, 3 bases remained unmatched. This chain's CDR3 is CASSLLRESYNEQFF. The CDR3 coding sequence is TGTGCCAGCAGTTTATTGCGGGAGAGCTACAATGAGCAGTTCTTC.

This rearrangement joins TRBV6-2 or TRBV6-3 to TRBJ1-5, with TRBD1 matching 9 bases. Germline lookup yields CDR1 MNHEY and CDR2 SVGEGT. CDR3 length equals 17 residues. V was pared by 2 bases and J by 5 bases, with 10 bases of the junction left unmatched. CDR3 in DNA: TGTGCCAGCAGTTACGCCGTGGGACAGGGTGCGGATCAGCCCCAGCATTTT. It translates to CASSYAVGQGADQPQHF.

The chain has TRBV5-8 and TRBJ2-1; no reliable D call. V was pared by 0 bases and J by 10 bases, with 5 bases between. The V gene's germline CDR1 is SGHTS and CDR2 YDEGEE. This CDR3 comprises 11 residues. The CDR3 reads CASSLAGEQFF. DNA of the CDR3: TGTGCCAGCAGCTTGGCCGGGGAGCAGTTCTTC.

The chain carries TRBV27 and TRBJ2-1, with TRBD2 identical over 8 bases. CDR3 length equals 13 residues. Trimming removed 5 bases from V and 6 bases from J; junction bases left unmatched: 3. Germline CDR1 is MNHEY and CDR2 is SMNVEV (reference sequence). The CDR3 is CASSPGGGNEQFF. DNA for the CDR3: TGTGCCAGCAGTCCGGGGGGGGGCAATGAGCAGTTCTTC.

This clone was counted a single time. The chain is built from TRBV9 and TRBJ2-1; 7 bases agree with TRBD2. With V trimmed by 5 bases and J by 4 bases, 15 bases remained unmatched. The CDR3 is 17 amino acids. Germline V gene sequence: CDR1 SGDLS, CDR2 YYNGEE. In DNA form, the CDR3 reads TGTGCCAGCAGTCCCCTATTAGCTAGCGGAGGATACAATGAGCAGTTCTTC. Translating gives CASSPLLASGGYNEQFF. The variable domain in full, with the rest retrieved from reference TRBV9 and TRBJ2-1, is DSGVTQTPKHLITATGQRVTLRCSPRSGDLSVYWYQQSLDQGLQFLIQYYNGEERAKGNILERFSAQQFPDLHSELNLSSLELGDSALYFCASSPLLASGGYNEQFFGPGTRLTVL.